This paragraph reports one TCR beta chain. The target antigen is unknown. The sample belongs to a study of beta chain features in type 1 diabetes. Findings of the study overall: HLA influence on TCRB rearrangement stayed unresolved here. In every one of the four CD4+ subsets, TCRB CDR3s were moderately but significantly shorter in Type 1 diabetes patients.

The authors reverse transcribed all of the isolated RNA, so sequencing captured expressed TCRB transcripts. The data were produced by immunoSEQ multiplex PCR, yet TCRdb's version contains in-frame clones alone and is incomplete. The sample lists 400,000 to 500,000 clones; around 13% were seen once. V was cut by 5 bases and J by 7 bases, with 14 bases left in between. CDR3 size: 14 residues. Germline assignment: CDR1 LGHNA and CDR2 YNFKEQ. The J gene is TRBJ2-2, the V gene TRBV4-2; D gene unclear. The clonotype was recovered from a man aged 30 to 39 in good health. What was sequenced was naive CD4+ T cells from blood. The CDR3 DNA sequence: TGTGCCAGCAGCTCCTCAGGAGTAATCGGGGAGCTGTTTTTT. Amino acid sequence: CASSSSGVIGELFF.